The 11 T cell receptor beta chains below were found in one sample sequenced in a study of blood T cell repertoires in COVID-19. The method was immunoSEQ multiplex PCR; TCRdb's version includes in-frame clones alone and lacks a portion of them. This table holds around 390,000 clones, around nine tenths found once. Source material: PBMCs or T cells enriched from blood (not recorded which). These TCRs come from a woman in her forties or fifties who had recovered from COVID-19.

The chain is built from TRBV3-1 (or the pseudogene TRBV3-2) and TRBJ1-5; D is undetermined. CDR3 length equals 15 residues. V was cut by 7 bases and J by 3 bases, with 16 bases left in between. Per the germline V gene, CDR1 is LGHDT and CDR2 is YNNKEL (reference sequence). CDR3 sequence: CASTRVTSFNQPQHF. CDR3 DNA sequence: TGTGCCAGCACCCGCGTGACAAGCTTCAATCAGCCCCAGCATTTT.

The CDR3 loop reads CASRDAGRNSPLHF. The DNA for the CDR3 is TGTGCCAGCAGGGACGCCGGGAGAAATTCACCCCTCCACTTT. The chain couples TRBV14 to TRBJ1-6; D remains unclear. The germline CDR1 and CDR2 sequences are SGHDN and FVKESK. V gave up 6 bases and J gave up 7 bases, with 13 bases separating them. The CDR3 length is 14 residues.

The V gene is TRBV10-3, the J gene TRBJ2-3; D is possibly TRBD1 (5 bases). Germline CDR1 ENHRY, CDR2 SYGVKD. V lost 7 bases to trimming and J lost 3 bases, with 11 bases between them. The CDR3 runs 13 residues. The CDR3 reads CAITRQFTDTQYF. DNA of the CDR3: TGTGCCATCACCAGACAGTTTACAGATACGCAGTATTTT.

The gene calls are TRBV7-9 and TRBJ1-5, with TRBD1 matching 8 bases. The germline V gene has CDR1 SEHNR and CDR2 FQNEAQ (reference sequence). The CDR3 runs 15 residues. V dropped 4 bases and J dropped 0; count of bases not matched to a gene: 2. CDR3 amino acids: CASSSGQASNQPQHF. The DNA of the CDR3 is TGTGCCAGCAGCTCGGGACAGGCTAGCAATCAGCCCCAGCATTTT.

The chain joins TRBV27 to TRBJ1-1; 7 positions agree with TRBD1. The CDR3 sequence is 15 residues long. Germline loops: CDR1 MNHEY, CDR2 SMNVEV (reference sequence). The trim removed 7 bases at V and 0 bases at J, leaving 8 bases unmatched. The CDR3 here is CASNIKDRMNTEAFF. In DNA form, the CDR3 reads TGTGCCAGCAACATAAAGGACAGGATGAACACTGAAGCTTTCTTT.

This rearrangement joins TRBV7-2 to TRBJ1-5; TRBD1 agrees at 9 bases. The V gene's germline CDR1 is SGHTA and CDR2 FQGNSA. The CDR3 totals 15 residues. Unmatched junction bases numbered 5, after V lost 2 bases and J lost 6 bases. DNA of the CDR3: TGTGCCAGCAGCTTATCGGGGACAGGGTTTCAGCCCCAGCATTTT. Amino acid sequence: CASSLSGTGFQPQHF.

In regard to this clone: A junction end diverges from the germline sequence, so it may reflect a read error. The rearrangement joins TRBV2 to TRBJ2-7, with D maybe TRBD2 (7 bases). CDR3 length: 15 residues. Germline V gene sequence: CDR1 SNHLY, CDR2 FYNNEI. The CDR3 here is CASSSRGASSSEQYF. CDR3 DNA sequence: TGTGCCAGCAGTTCCCGGGGGGCCTCCTCCTCCGAGCAGTACTTC.

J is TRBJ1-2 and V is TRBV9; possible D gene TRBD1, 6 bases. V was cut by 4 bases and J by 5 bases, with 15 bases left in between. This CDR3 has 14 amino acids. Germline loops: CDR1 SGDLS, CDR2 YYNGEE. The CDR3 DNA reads TGTGCCAGCAGCACATCGGCGGACAGTTATGGCTACACCTTC. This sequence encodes CASSTSADSYGYTF.

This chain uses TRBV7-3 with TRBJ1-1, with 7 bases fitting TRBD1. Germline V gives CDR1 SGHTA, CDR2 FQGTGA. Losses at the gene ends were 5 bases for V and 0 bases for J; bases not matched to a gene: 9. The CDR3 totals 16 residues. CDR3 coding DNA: TGTGCCAGCAGCCCAGGGGGTACAGGGGTGAACACTGAAGCTTTCTTT. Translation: CASSPGGTGVNTEAFF.

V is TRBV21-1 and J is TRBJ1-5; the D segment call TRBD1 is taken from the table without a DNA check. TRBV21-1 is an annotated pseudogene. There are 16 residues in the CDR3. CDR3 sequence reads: CASSKSRTGSNQPQHF. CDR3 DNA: TGTGCCAGCAGCAAATCCCGGACAGGGAGCAATCAGCCCCAGCATTTT.

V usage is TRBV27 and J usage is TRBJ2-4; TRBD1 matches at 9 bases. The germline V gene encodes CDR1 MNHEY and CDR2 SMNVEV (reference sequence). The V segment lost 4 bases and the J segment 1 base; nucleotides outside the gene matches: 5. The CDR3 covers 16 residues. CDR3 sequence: CASSSGTGKAKNIQYF. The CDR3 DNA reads TGTGCCAGCAGTTCAGGGACAGGGAAGGCCAAAAACATTCAGTACTTC.